One TCR beta chain is described in this entry. Its antigen is unknown. This CDR3 comprises 15 residues. The germline V gene encodes CDR1 SEHNR and CDR2 FQNEAQ (reference sequence). The V end lost 4 bases, the J end lost 2 bases, and 12 bases lay between the germline ends. These data come from a study of OX40 agonist ivuxolimab in advanced cancers. Study-wide points: The average count of expanded clones was higher among CD8+ T cells than among CD4+. The CD4+ and CD8+ T cells in the blood had expanded clonally by week 6 at 0.1 to 3.0 mg/kg.

Sequencing was performed with immunoSEQ multiplex PCR; in TCRdb, only in-frame clones are kept and a portion is missing. The sample lists some 77,000 clones; approximately 92% were seen once. This rearrangement joins TRBV7-9 to TRBJ1-5; D is ambiguous. The TCR comes from an adult with an advanced solid tumor such as melanoma, head and neck, liver or kidney cancer. Here the sequenced sample was CD4+ or CD8+ T cells sorted from blood, taken in a trial of the OX40 agonist ivuxolimab. The CDR3 DNA is TGTGCCAGCAGCTCCGGCCCCCTGGGCAATCAGCCCCAGCATTTT. This translates into CASSSGPLGNQPQHF.